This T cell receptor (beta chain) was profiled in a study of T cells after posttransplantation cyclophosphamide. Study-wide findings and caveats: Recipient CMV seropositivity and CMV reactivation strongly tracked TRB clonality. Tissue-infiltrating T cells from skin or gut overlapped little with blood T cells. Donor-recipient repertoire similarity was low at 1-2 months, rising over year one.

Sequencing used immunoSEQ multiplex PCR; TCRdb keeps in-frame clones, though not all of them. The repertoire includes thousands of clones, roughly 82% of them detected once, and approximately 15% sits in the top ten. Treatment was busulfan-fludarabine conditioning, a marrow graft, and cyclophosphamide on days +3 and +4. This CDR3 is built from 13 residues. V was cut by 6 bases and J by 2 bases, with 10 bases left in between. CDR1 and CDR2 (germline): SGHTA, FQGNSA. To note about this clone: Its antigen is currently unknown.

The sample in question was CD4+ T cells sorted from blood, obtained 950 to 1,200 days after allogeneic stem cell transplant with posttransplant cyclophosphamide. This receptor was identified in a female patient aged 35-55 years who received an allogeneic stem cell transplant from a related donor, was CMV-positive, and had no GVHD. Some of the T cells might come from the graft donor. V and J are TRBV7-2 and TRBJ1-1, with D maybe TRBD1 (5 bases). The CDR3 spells CASSRQLNTEAFF. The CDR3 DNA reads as TGTGCCAGCAGTCGACAGTTAAACACTGAAGCTTTCTTT.